Detailed here is one T cell receptor (beta chain). No cognate antigen has been identified for it. Qualities for individual bases were not recorded, and no much larger clone is one base off. The sample originates from a study of blood T cell repertoires in COVID-19 (dated by TCRdb to 2020 to 2021). Background on the whole study: Collaborator samples came from the United States, Italy and Spain and covered acute and convalescent phases of COVID-19. The repertoires were made available in a free public database intended to serve as a resource for research on the immune response to SARS-CoV-2. Deeply sampled blood TCRbeta repertoires from subjects exposed to, actively infected with, or recovered from COVID-19 were included in the dataset. Nearly every sample came with metadata listing a de-identified subject ID, COVID-19 status, age in years and sex. Where available, HLA class I and class II types were obtained from metadata supplied by the sample provider rather than from assay-based typing. The material from the prospective study consisted of cDNA or gDNA derived from T cells, B-cell-depleted T cells, or PBMCs. Samples were obtained from the ongoing ImmuneRACE study (first 160 participants) and from approximately 1,200 subjects provided by 6 global collaborators. What the authors observed across the whole study: How much clinical and demographic metadata was included differed by source and by participant, and the metadata was provided uncurated.

Samples from volunteer blood donors who had recovered from COVID-19 were contributed by a second Seattle source. Each collaborating institution followed its own protocols to collect whole blood in K2EDTA tubes. For TCRbeta analysis, collaborators shipped samples in one of three forms: frozen whole blood, isolated PBMCs, or DNA extracted from either of those sample types. Per the germline V gene, MGHRA is the CDR1 and YSYEKL is the CDR2. Relative to germline, V is 1 base shorter and J is 5 bases shorter, with 8 bases between their ends. The CDR3 has 14 amino acids, counting the end cysteine and phenylalanine. Only the CDR3 portion is preserved as DNA: 42 bases, with reading frame beginning at the first base. The immunoSEQ Assay, a bias-controlled multiplex PCR, was used to amplify TCRbeta CDR3 regions from genomic DNA. In the original analysis: The number of nucleated cells in each sample was estimated by amplification of reference gene primers within the assay. Sequence reads were collapsed and filtered to measure the absolute abundance of every unique TCRbeta CDR3 rearrangement. For each sample, productive Simpson clonality was calculated by taking the square root of Simpson's diversity index across productive rearrangements. The table was pulled from immuneACCESS by TCRdb, which kept in-frame rearrangements only. Such tables lose some clones; where checked, under half of the loss comes from unresolved V genes, and the rest has no known cause. That table gives V, J and clone size, and the DNA gave D and trimming. For this sample the table gives 150,000 to 200,000 clones, of which roughly 86% were detected only once. 7.5% to 8% of the sample belongs to the ten largest clones.

This receptor chain uses TRBV4-1 and TRBJ1-4, with the D gene uncertain. The TCR comes from a man aged 35 to 55 who had recovered from COVID-19. The sample comprised peripheral blood. CDR3 reads: CASSQGWENEKLFF. The nucleotides read TGCGCCAGCAGCCAAGGTTGGGAGAATGAAAAACTGTTTTTT.